Sequencing of this TCR beta chain was carried out in a study of tumor and adjacent non-tumor tissue in lung cancer. Overall study: The cohort had about a dozen adenocarcinoma, a couple of squamous cell and 1 small cell patients. Stage I to III disease affected some 11 men and 5 women aged about 31 to 80. About 4.17 million productive TCRbeta reads were obtained per sample on average.

This CDR3 contains 15 residues. Germline loops: CDR1 SGHNT, CDR2 YENEEA. This sample's RNA came from whole unsorted tissue. Distant lung tissue was collected more than 3 cm away from the tumor edge. Note on this clonotype: Its antigen is not known. The germline gene is not matched at one end of the junction; a read error may be the cause.

Whole-study findings and limits: Normal lung showed higher cumulative top 100 clone frequency than tumor.

TCRbeta libraries were built with three rounds of nested PCR, modified from ARM-PCR. Each CDR3 protein gets one entry after TCRdb re-called the multiplex PCR reads with MiXCR. The sample lists 90,000 to 100,000 distinct CDR3 sequences, 75% to 85% occurring once. This TCR came from a man in his 60s with small cell lung cancer. The V call is TRBV11-3, the J call TRBJ2-5; D call uncertain. Sequencing used distant non-tumor lung tissue. This CDR3 is CGSSFVSNRFGTQYF. The CDR3 bases are TGTGGCAGCAGCTTCGTGAGCAATCGGTTCGGGACCCAGTACTTC.